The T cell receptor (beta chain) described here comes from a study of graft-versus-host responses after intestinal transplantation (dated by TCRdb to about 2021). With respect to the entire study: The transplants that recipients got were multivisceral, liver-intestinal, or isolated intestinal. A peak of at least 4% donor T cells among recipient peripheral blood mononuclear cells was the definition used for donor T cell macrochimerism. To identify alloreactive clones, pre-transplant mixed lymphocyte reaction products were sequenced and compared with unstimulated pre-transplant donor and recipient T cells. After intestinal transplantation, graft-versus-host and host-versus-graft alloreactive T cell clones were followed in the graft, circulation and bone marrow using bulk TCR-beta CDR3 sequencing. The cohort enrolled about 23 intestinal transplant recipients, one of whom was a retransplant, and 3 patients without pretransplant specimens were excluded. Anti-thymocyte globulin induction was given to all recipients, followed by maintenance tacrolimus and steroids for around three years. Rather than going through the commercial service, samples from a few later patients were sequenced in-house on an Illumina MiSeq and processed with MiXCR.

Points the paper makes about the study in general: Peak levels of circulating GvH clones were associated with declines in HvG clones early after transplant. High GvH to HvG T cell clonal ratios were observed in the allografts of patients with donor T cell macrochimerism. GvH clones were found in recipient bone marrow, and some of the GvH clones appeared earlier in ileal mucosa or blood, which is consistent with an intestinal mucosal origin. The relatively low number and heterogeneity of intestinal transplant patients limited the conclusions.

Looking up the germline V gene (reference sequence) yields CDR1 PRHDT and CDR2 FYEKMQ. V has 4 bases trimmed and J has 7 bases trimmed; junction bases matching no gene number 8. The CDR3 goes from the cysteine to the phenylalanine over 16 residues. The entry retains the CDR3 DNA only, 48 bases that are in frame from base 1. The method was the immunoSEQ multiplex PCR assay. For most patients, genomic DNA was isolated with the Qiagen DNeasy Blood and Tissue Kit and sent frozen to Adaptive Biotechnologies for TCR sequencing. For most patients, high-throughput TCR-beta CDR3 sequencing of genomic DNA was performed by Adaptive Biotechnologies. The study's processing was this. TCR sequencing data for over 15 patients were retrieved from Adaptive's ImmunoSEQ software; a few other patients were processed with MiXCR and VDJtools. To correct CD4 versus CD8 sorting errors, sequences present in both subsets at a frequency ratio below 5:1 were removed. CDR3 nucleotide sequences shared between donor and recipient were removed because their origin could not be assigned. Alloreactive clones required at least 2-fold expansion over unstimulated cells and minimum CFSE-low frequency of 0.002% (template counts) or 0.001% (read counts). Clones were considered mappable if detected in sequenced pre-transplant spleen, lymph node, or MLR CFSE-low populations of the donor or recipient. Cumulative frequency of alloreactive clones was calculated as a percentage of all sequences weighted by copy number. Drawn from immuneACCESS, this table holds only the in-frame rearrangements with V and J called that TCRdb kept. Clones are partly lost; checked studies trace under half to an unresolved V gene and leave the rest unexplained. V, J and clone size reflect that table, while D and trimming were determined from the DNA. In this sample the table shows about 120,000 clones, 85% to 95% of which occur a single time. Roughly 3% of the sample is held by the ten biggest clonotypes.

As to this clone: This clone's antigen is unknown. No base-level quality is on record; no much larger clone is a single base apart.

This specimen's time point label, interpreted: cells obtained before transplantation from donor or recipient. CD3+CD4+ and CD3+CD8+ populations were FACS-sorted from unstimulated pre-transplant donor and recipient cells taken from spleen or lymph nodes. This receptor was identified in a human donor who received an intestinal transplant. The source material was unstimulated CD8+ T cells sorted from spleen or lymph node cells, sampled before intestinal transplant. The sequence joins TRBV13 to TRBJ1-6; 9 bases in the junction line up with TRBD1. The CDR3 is CASSSTGQGRNSPLHF. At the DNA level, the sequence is TGTGCCAGCAGCTCCACCGGACAGGGGCGCAATTCACCCCTCCACTTT.